The 9 T cell receptor beta chains listed next were all sequenced from one sample in a study of cytomegalovirus exposure and HLA in healthy donors. TCRdb's table, derived via immunoSEQ multiplex PCR, lists solely in-frame clones and lacks some. Seen here are roughly 150,000 clones, 88% observed once, and the top ten hold 2.5% to 3%. Sequencing used PBMCs. These receptors were obtained from a man in his late teens or twenties in good health and CMV-seronegative.

This clone was observed a single time. CDR3 sequence reads: CASSASGVAYEQYF. CDR3 coding DNA: TGTGCCAGCAGCGCTAGCGGGGTTGCGTACGAGCAGTACTTC. The gene calls are TRBV11-1 and TRBJ2-7, with 9 bases fitting TRBD2. The germline V gene encodes CDR1 SGHAT and CDR2 FQDESV (reference sequence). Trimming at V came to 5 bases and at J to 4 bases, leaving 6 bases not matched to a gene. The CDR3 consists of 14 residues.

The V and J genes are TRBV5-1 and TRBJ2-1; TRBD2 aligns across 12 bases. Germline V lookup: CDR1 SGHRS, CDR2 YFSETQ. J was trimmed by 10 bases and V by 1 base; bases with no gene match: 9. The CDR3 runs to 16 residues. The CDR3 region has the DNA TGCGCCAGCAGCTTGATTCCTAGCGGGGGGGCAAGAGAGCAGTTCTTC. Amino acids: CASSLIPSGGAREQFF.

The rearrangement uses TRBV30 and TRBJ1-4; 7 bases agree with TRBD1. The J segment lost 6 bases and the V segment lost 5 bases, leaving 6 bases of the junction unmatched. Germline lookup yields CDR1 GTSNPN and CDR2 SVGIG (reference sequence). This CDR3 spans 13 amino acids. CDR3 nucleotide sequence: TGTGCCTGGGAAGAGGGGGCGGATGAAAAACTGTTTTTT. Protein product: CAWEEGADEKLFF. The variable domain in full, with the rest retrieved from reference TRBV30 and TRBJ1-4, is SQTIHQWPATLVQPVGSPLSLECTVEGTSNPNLYWYRQAAGRGLQLLFYSVGIGQISSEVPQNLSASRPQDRQFILSSKKLLLSDSGFYLCAWEEGADEKLFFGSGTQLSVL.

V is TRBV27 and J is TRBJ1-1; 7 bases are shared with TRBD1. Germline CDR1 and CDR2: MNHEY and SMNVEV (reference sequence). J lost 1 base, V lost 5 bases, and 7 bases had no gene match. This CDR3 has 15 amino acids. The CDR3 DNA reads as TGTGCCAGCAGTCCGTCGGGACAGCCGAACACTGAAGCTTTCTTT. Protein sequence: CASSPSGQPNTEAFF.

This chain links TRBV7-8 with TRBJ2-3; TRBD2 matches at 10 bases. The CDR3 spans 15 residues. Germline CDR1 reads SGHVS; CDR2 reads FQNEAQ. The trim removed 6 bases at V and 6 bases at J, leaving 9 bases unmatched. CDR3 region: CASSKSGGAGDTQYF. The CDR3 bases are TGTGCCAGCAGTAAGAGCGGGGGGGCTGGGGATACGCAGTATTTT.

The chain uses TRBV7-2 and TRBJ1-2; no clear D. The CDR3 spans 13 residues. Trimming removed 1 base from V and 6 bases from J, with 9 bases in between. Germline values: CDR1 SGHTA, CDR2 FQGNSA. Written as DNA, the CDR3 is TGTGCCAGCAGCTTAGGGGCTGGCGATGGCTACACCTTC. This gives the protein CASSLGAGDGYTF.

V gene TRBV11-3 combines with J gene TRBJ1-1; D is possibly TRBD1 (6 bases). CDR1 is SGHNT and CDR2 is YENEEA in the germline V gene. The CDR3 is 13 amino acids. The V gene lost 5 bases and the J gene lost 1 base, with 8 bases spanning the gap. In DNA form, the CDR3 reads TGTGCCAGCAGCCAGGGGCAGAACACTGAAGCTTTCTTT. It yields the protein CASSQGQNTEAFF.

The chain links TRBV19 to TRBJ1-5; weak D call: TRBD1 (6 bases). V was cut by 1 base and J by 6 bases, with 13 bases left in between. The CDR3 has 15 residues. Germline V gene lookup returns CDR1 LNHDA and CDR2 SQIVND (reference sequence). The CDR3: CASSIARGVSQPQHF. The CDR3 nucleotides read TGTGCCAGTAGTATAGCCAGGGGAGTGAGTCAGCCCCAGCATTTT. Full variable domain (outside the CDR3, taken from reference TRBV19 and TRBJ1-5): DGGITQSPKYLFRKEGQNVTLSCEQNLNHDAMYWYRQDPGQGLRLIYYSQIVNDFQKGDIAEGYSVSREKKESFPLTVTSAQKNPTAFYLCASSIARGVSQPQHFGDGTRLSIL.

The rearrangement links TRBV7-2 to TRBJ2-7, with D possibly TRBD2 on 5 matching bases. Trimming cost V 4 bases and J 3 bases, with 22 bases left between them. Germline CDR1 SGHTA, CDR2 FQGNSA. The CDR3 runs 17 residues. The CDR3 DNA reads as TGTGCCAGCAGCTCCTATGACCCCGGAGGCTCCCTCTACGAGCAGTACTTC. This translates into CASSSYDPGGSLYEQYF.